One and the same sample provided the 27 T cell receptor beta chains below, sequenced in a study of response to subunit inactivated influenza vaccine. TCRdb reprocessed the RT-PCR reads via MiXCR and lists one record per CDR3 protein. Among about 190,000 distinct CDR3 sequences listed, 13% to 15% were seen once. The sequenced sample was CD8+ T cells sorted from PBMCs, obtained roughly 5 days after vaccination. These receptors originate from a man aged 50 to 59 who received an inactivated influenza vaccine.

This rearrangement joins TRBV2 to TRBJ2-1, with D perhaps matching TRBD2 (6 bases). V was trimmed by 8 bases and J by 2 bases, leaving 19 bases between them. From germline, CDR1 is SNHLY and CDR2 FYNNEI. The CDR3 is made up of 16 amino acids. Here the CDR3 reads CASFLTGGGTYNEQFF. CDR3 nucleotides: TGTGCCAGCTTCCTGACTGGCGGCGGGACCTACAATGAGCAGTTCTTC.

CDR3 in DNA: TGCAGTGCGAGACCTTTCCTCCGGGACATCACAGATACGCAGTATTTT. Translation gives CSARPFLRDITDTQYF. The V gene is TRBV20-1, the J gene TRBJ2-3; D is possibly TRBD1 (6 bases). V lost 6 bases and J 2 bases, leaving 21 bases between the germline ends. This CDR3 comprises 16 residues. CDR1 DFQATT and CDR2 SNEGSKA come from the germline V gene (reference sequence).

The chain combines TRBV6-5 with TRBJ1-1; D unresolved. Germline V gene lookup returns CDR1 MNHEY and CDR2 SVGAGI. The V and J ends lost 4 bases and 3 bases respectively, with 12 bases between them. CDR3 length: 14 residues. Here the CDR3 DNA reads TGTGCCAGCAGTTTGACCCCGAAGGACACTGAAGCTTTCTTT. Its translation: CASSLTPKDTEAFF.

To note about this clonotype: The conserved phenylalanine or tryptophan normally closing the CDR3 is absent here, so this likely arose from a read error. The gene calls are TRBV28 and TRBJ2-1; the D is unclear. V was pared by 2 bases and J by 0 bases, with 11 bases between. The CDR3 is 16 amino acids. Germline values: CDR1 MDHEN, CDR2 SYDVKM. The CDR3 spells CASSLGLGLSYNEQFI. The DNA for the CDR3 is TGTGCCAGCAGTTTAGGGCTAGGTCTCTCCTACAATGAGCAGTTCATC.

In its sample, this clonotype was seen a few times. The rearrangement links TRBV3-1 to TRBJ1-1, with D tentatively TRBD1 (5 bases). V dropped 0 bases and J dropped 1 base, with 12 bases sitting between them. The length of the CDR3 is 16 residues. Germline-derived CDR1 and CDR2 are LGHDT and YNNKEL (reference sequence). In DNA form, the CDR3 reads TGTGCCAGCAGCCAAGATCGGGGGGTGGGGAACACTGAAGCTTTCTTT. Encoded protein: CASSQDRGVGNTEAFF.

The table lists this clonotype with a few counts. This chain connects TRBV7-9 to TRBJ2-7; unclear D gene. The CDR3 has 13 residues. V lost 1 base and J 3 bases, leaving 7 bases between the germline ends. CDR1 SEHNR and CDR2 FQNEAQ come from the germline V gene (reference sequence). The CDR3 bases are TGTGCCAGCAGCTTAGGGGCGTACTACGAGCAGTACTTC. This sequence encodes CASSLGAYYEQYF.

This clonotype was counted a few times. V usage is TRBV20-1 and J usage is TRBJ2-1; D unclear. Germline V lookup: CDR1 DFQATT, CDR2 SNEGSKA (reference sequence). Trimming pared 6 bases from V and 7 bases from J, leaving 13 bases between. The CDR3 extends over 12 amino acids. CDR3 sequence reads: CSATRGANEQFF. CDR3 nucleotide sequence: TGCAGTGCCACCCGTGGAGCAAATGAGCAGTTCTTC.

This clonotype was detected only a few times. This chain joins TRBV5-1 and TRBJ2-5, with TRBD2 matching 14 bases. J lost 4 bases, V lost 4 bases, and 18 bases had no gene match. From germline, CDR1 is SGHRS and CDR2 YFSETQ. The CDR3 contains 20 residues. CDR3 loop: CASSTDGVGLAGGWRETQYF. In DNA form, the CDR3 reads TGCGCCAGCAGCACCGATGGAGTAGGACTAGCGGGAGGTTGGCGAGAGACCCAGTACTTC.

The chain joins TRBV7-9 to TRBJ1-2, with 11 bases fitting TRBD1. Germline values: CDR1 SEHNR, CDR2 FQNEAQ (reference sequence). Trimming took 5 bases from V and 5 from J; bases not matched to a gene: 7. The CDR3 is made up of 15 amino acids. CDR3 region: CASSLGQGAWYGYTF. The CDR3 DNA sequence: TGTGCCAGCAGCCTCGGACAGGGGGCTTGGTATGGCTACACCTTC.

The chain couples TRBV4-1 to TRBJ2-1, with 8 bases fitting TRBD2. The V and J ends lost 4 bases and 7 bases, in that order; junction bases with no gene match: 9. The CDR3 sequence is 15 residues long. The germline V gene encodes CDR1 MGHRA and CDR2 YSYEKL. The CDR3 nucleotides read TGCGCCAGCAGCCTAAACGGACTAGCTTTAAATGAGCAGTTCTTC. This codes for CASSLNGLALNEQFF.

V and J are TRBV27 and TRBJ2-3; 8 nucleotides agree with TRBD2. V lost 3 bases to trimming and J lost 3 bases; unmatched junction nucleotides: 11. From germline, CDR1 is MNHEY and CDR2 SMNVEV (reference sequence). The CDR3 extends over 17 amino acids. This chain's CDR3 is CASSFPPEAGVTDTQYF. The CDR3 coding sequence is TGTGCCAGCAGTTTCCCCCCTGAAGCGGGGGTTACAGATACGCAGTATTTT.

This clonotype appeared many times. This chain uses TRBV6-5 with TRBJ2-7, with D possibly called TRBD1 or TRBD2 (5 bases each). The ends were cut back, 0 bases at V and 4 bases at J, with 13 bases in the middle. Germline V lookup: CDR1 MNHEY, CDR2 SVGAGI. The CDR3 has 15 residues. The CDR3 region is CASSYSRDGLYEQYF. The CDR3 coding sequence is TGTGCCAGCAGTTACTCAAGGGACGGTCTTTACGAGCAGTACTTC.

This clonotype was counted many times. This chain connects TRBV24-1 to TRBJ2-1; 8 nucleotides align to TRBD1. CDR3 length: 15 amino acids. Germline lookup yields CDR1 KGHDR and CDR2 SFDVKD. Trimming removed 7 bases from V and 0 bases from J; junction bases left unmatched: 4. The chain's CDR3 is CATSGDRSSYNEQFF. The DNA of the CDR3 is TGTGCCACCAGCGGGGACAGGAGCTCCTACAATGAGCAGTTCTTC.

As to this clonotype: A much larger clonotype is one base distant, so this may be a read error. The gene calls are TRBV7-9 and TRBJ2-3, with D perhaps matching TRBD1 (5 bases). Trimming removed 3 bases at V and 0 bases at J, with 7 bases between. The CDR3 has 14 amino acids. CDR1 is SEHNR, CDR2 FQNEAQ, per germline (reference sequence). CDR3 DNA: TGTGCCAGCAGCTTTGGGGCGAGCACAGATACGCAGTATTTT. It specifies CASSFGASTDTQYF.

This clonotype came up a few times. The chain joins TRBV28 to TRBJ2-4; D is perhaps TRBD1 (6 bases). CDR3 length equals 16 residues. CDR1 is MDHEN and CDR2 is SYDVKM in the germline V gene. Trimming removed 5 bases at V and 0 bases at J, with 14 bases between. CDR3 coding DNA: TGTGCCAGCAGTGCATTGGACAGTCTAGCCAAAAACATTCAGTACTTC. This codes for CASSALDSLAKNIQYF.

This clonotype was detected a few times. The chain uses TRBV20-1 and TRBJ2-7; D is unclear. This CDR3 is built from 13 residues. V shed 6 bases and J shed 7 bases, with 19 bases lying between them. Germline CDR1 reads DFQATT; CDR2 reads SNEGSKA (reference sequence). CDR3 region: CSATMARLGEQYF. DNA of the CDR3: TGCAGTGCAACGATGGCTAGACTTGGGGAGCAGTACTTC.

The rearrangement links TRBV5-1 to TRBJ1-6; D uncertain. Germline V lookup: CDR1 SGHRS, CDR2 YFSETQ. The CDR3 has 13 residues. V dropped 4 bases and J dropped 11 bases, with 13 bases sitting between them. As DNA, the CDR3 is TGCGCCAGCAGCCCGACGAAACCGCCACCCCTCCACTTT. Its protein is CASSPTKPPPLHF.

This clonotype was recorded a few times. The J gene is TRBJ2-5, the V gene TRBV2, with 8 bases matching TRBD1. V shed 11 bases and J 5 bases; nucleotides not matched to a gene: 7. The CDR3 is 12 residues long. The germline V gene encodes CDR1 SNHLY and CDR2 FYNNEI. CDR3 residues: CAVPTGVETQYF. As DNA, the CDR3 is TGTGCCGTACCGACAGGGGTGGAGACCCAGTACTTC. Variable domain in full (rest from reference TRBV2 and TRBJ2-5): EPEVTQTPSHQVTQMGQEVILRCVPISNHLYFYWYRQILGQKVEFLVSFYNNEISEKSEIFDDQFSVERPDGSNFTLKIRSTKLEDSAMYFCAVPTGVETQYFGPGTRLLVL.

This chain joins TRBV30 and TRBJ2-3; D gene uncertain. V lost 4 bases and J 2 bases, leaving 13 bases between the germline ends. This CDR3 has 14 amino acids. CDR1 is GTSNPN, CDR2 SVGIG, per germline (reference sequence). The CDR3 is CAWKWTMNTDTQYF. Written as DNA, the CDR3 is TGTGCCTGGAAATGGACGATGAACACAGATACGCAGTATTTT.

V gene TRBV7-9 combines with J gene TRBJ2-1; no reliable D call. CDR1 and CDR2 from the germline V gene are SEHNR and FQNEAQ (reference sequence). CDR3 length: 10 amino acids. The V and J ends lost 2 bases and 8 bases respectively, with 1 base between them. CDR3 sequence: CASSLYEQFF. The CDR3 DNA reads TGTGCCAGCAGCTTATATGAGCAGTTCTTC.

This clonotype showed up just a few times. The chain links TRBV5-1 to TRBJ2-1; tentatively, D is TRBD2 (6 bases). CDR1 and CDR2 from the germline V gene are SGHRS and YFSETQ. CDR3 length: 16 residues. Trimming stripped 4 bases from V and 1 base from J, with 15 bases between. This chain's CDR3 is CASSGTEGLSYNEQFF. In nucleotides, the CDR3 is TGCGCCAGCAGCGGAACGGAGGGACTTTCCTACAATGAGCAGTTCTTC.

This clonotype has a handful of counts. V usage is TRBV11-2 and J usage is TRBJ2-1; 14 bases match TRBD2. Germline V gene data show CDR1 as SGHAT and CDR2 as FQNNGV. The CDR3 is made up of 18 amino acids. The V segment lost 5 bases and the J segment 6 bases; nucleotides outside the gene matches: 12. The chain's CDR3 is CASSLLPGLAGEGNEQFF. Here the CDR3 DNA reads TGTGCCAGCAGCCTACTACCGGGACTAGCGGGAGAGGGCAATGAGCAGTTCTTC. Full variable domain (rest looked up from reference TRBV11-2 and TRBJ2-1): EAGVAQSPRYKIIEKRQSVAFWCNPISGHATLYWYQQILGQGPKLLIQFQNNGVVDDSQLPKDRFSAERLKGVDSTLKIQPAKLEDSAVYLCASSLLPGLAGEGNEQFFGPGTRLTVL.

V is TRBV19 and J is TRBJ2-1, with unresolved D. Per germline, CDR1 LNHDA and CDR2 SQIVND (reference sequence). V lost 3 bases and J 2 bases, leaving 14 bases between the germline ends. The CDR3 sequence is 16 residues long. The CDR3 region is CASSIPWTLAYNEQFF. In DNA, the CDR3 is TGTGCCAGTAGTATCCCTTGGACGTTGGCCTACAATGAGCAGTTCTTC.

In its sample, this clonotype was seen many times. The chain is built from TRBV12-3 or TRBV12-4 and TRBJ2-1, with a possible D match to TRBD2 (6 bases). Trimming pared 7 bases from V and 1 base from J, leaving 11 bases between. This CDR3 contains 14 residues. This chain's CDR3 is CASIQTSSYNEQFF. In DNA form, the CDR3 reads TGTGCCAGCATCCAGACTAGTTCCTACAATGAGCAGTTCTTC.

This clonotype was counted many times. The DNA of the CDR3 is TGTGCCAGCAGTCCCCCCCCGGTCGGACAGACGCAGTATTTT. It yields the protein CASSPPPVGQTQYF. This rearrangement joins TRBV12-3 or TRBV12-4 to TRBJ2-3, with D maybe TRBD1 (6 bases). The CDR3 extends over 14 amino acids. V lost 5 bases and J lost 9, with 18 bases in between.

V gene TRBV10-3 combines with J gene TRBJ2-7, with 9 bases that match TRBD1. Unmatched junction bases numbered 5, after V lost 0 bases and J lost 5 bases. There are 15 residues in the CDR3. CDR1 and CDR2 from the germline V gene are ENHRY and SYGVKD. Here the CDR3 DNA reads TGTGCCATCAGTGAGTCGGGGACAGGGTGGGACGAGCAGTACTTC. As protein: CAISESGTGWDEQYF.

The chain couples TRBV11-2 to TRBJ2-7; TRBD2 might be the D (7 bases). V lost 1 base to trimming and J lost 3 bases, with 13 bases between them. Germline assignment: CDR1 SGHAT and CDR2 FQNNGV. The CDR3 runs 15 residues. The CDR3: CASSLGGGGHYEQYF. CDR3 DNA sequence: TGTGCCAGCAGCTTAGGGGGGGGCGGACACTACGAGCAGTACTTC.